A single T cell receptor (beta chain) is shown here with its context. Its antigen is not identified. This sample is part of a study of cytomegalovirus exposure and HLA in healthy donors. Findings of the study overall: Usually a TCR sequence was rare, but some public TCRs were found in many donors.

TCRdb keeps only in-frame clones here, not all; method: immunoSEQ multiplex PCR. The data contain a few hundred thousand clones, about 90% of them seen just once; the ten biggest clones take up around 3%. The V and J ends lost 4 bases and 8 bases, in that order; junction bases with no gene match: 8. The CDR3 has 14 amino acids. Germline V gene data show CDR1 as GTSNPN and CDR2 as SVGIG (reference sequence). This TCR was sampled from a woman under 30 in good health and CMV-seronegative. This chain uses TRBV30 with TRBJ1-4; 9 positions match TRBD1. Material for sequencing was PBMCs. The CDR3 sequence is CAWTGDRVEEKLFF. CDR3 DNA sequence: TGTGCCTGGACTGGGGACAGGGTAGAAGAAAAACTGTTTTTT.